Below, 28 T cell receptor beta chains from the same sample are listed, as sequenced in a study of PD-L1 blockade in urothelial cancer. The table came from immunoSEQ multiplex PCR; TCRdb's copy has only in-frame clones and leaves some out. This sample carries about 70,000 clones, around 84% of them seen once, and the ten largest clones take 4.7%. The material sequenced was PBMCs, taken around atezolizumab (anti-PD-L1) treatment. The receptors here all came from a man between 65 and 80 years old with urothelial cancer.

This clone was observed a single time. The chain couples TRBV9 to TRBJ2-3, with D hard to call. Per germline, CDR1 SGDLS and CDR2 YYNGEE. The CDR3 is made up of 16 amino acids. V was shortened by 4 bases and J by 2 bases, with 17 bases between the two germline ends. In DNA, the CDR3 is TGTGCCAGCAGCCCATACAGCCTCCCCTCCACAGATACGCAGTATTTT. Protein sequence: CASSPYSLPSTDTQYF.

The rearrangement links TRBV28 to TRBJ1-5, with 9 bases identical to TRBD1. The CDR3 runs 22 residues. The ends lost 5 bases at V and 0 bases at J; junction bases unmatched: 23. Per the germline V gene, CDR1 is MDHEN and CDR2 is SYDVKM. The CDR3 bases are TGTGCCAGCAGTCTCTGGATAGATTGGGTGGGGGACAGGGTTAATAGCAATCAGCCCCAGCATTTT. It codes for CASSLWIDWVGDRVNSNQPQHF.

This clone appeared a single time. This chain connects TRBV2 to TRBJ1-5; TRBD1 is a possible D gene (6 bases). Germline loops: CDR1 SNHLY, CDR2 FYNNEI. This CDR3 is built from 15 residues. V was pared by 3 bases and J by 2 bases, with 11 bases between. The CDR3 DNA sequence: TGTGCCAGCAGTGACAGGGGAGCTGGCAATCAGCCCCAGCATTTT. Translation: CASSDRGAGNQPQHF.

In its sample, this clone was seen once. CDR3 DNA sequence: TGTGCCAGCAGTCCGGGACACTACTACGAGCAGTACTTC. It codes for CASSPGHYYEQYF. The chain has TRBV27 and TRBJ2-7; tentatively, D is TRBD1 (6 bases). Germline values: CDR1 MNHEY, CDR2 SMNVEV (reference sequence). Trimming removed 5 bases from V and 3 bases from J, with 11 bases in between. The CDR3 has 13 amino acids.

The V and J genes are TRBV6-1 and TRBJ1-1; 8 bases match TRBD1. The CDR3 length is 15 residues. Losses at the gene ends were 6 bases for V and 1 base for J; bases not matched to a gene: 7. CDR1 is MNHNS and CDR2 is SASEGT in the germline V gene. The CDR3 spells CASRFQGARNTEAFF. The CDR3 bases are TGTGCCAGCAGATTTCAGGGGGCGCGGAACACTGAAGCTTTCTTT.

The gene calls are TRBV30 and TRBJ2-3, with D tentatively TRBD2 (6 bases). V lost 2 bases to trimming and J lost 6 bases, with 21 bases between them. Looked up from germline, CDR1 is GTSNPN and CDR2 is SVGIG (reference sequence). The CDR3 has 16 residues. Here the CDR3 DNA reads TGTGCCTGGAGTCCAGCCGGGACTGAGGGTAGGGATACGCAGTATTTT. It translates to CAWSPAGTEGRDTQYF.

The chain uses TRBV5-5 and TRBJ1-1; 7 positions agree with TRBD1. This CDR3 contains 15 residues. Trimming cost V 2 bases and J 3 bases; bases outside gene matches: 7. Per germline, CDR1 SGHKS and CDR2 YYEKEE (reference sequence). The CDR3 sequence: CASSLTGEAYTEAFF. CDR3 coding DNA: TGTGCCAGCAGCTTAACAGGGGAGGCTTACACTGAAGCTTTCTTT.

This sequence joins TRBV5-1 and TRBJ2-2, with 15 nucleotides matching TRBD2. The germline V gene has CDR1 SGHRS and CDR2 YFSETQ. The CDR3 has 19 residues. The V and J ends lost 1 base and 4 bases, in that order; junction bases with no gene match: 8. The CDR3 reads CASSLTGTSGRTGTGELFF. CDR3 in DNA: TGCGCCAGCAGCTTGACGGGGACTAGCGGGAGGACGGGCACCGGGGAGCTGTTTTTT.

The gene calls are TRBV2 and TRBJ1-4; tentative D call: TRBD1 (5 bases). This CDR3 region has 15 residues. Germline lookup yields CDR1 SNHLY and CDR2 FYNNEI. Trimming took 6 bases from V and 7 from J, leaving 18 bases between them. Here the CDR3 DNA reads TGTGCCAGCAGGCCAGGTCTTCTGGGGGGTGAAAAACTGTTTTTT. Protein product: CASRPGLLGGEKLFF.

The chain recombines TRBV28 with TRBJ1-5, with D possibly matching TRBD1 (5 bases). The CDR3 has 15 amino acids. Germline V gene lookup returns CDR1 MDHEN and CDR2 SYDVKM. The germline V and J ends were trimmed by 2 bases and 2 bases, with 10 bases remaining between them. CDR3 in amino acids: CASSLGGGRNQPQHF. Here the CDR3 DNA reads TGTGCCAGCAGTTTAGGGGGAGGGCGCAATCAGCCCCAGCATTTT.

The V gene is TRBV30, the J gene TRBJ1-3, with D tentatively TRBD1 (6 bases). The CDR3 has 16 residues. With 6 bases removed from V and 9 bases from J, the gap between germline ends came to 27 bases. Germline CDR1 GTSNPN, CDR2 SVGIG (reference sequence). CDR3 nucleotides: TGTGCCTGCCACCCGTGGGGGCAAACCACGAGGGGCACCATATATTTT. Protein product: CACHPWGQTTRGTIYF. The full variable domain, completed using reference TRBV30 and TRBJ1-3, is SQTIHQWPATLVQPVGSPLSLECTVEGTSNPNLYWYRQAAGRGLQLLFYSVGIGQISSEVPQNLSASRPQDRQFILSSKKLLLSDSGFYLCACHPWGQTTRGTIYFGEGSWLTVV.

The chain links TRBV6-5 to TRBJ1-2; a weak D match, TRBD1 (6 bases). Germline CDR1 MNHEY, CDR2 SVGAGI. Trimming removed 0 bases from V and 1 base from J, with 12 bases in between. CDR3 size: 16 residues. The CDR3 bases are TGTGCCAGCAGTTACTCGTCACAGGGCCTTAACTATGGCTACACCTTC. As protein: CASSYSSQGLNYGYTF.

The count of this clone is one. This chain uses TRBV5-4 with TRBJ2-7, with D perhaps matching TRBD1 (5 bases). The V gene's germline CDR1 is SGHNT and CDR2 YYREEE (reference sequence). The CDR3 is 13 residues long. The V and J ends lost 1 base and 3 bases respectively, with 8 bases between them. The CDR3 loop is CASSLPQGYEQYF. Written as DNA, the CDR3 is TGTGCCAGCAGCTTGCCGCAGGGCTACGAGCAGTACTTC.

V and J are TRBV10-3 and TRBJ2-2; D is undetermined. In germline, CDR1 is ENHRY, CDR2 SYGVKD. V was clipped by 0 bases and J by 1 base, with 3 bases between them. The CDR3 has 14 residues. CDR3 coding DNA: TGTGCCATCAGTGAGTCCGGGAACACCGGGGAGCTGTTTTTT. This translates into CAISESGNTGELFF.

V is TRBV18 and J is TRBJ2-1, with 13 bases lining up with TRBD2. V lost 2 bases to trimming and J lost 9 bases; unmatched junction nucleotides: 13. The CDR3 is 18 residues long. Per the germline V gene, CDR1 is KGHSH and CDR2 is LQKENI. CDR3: CASSPRTSGGNMRGEQFF. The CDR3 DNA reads TGTGCCAGCTCACCAAGGACTAGCGGGGGAAACATGAGGGGTGAGCAGTTCTTC.

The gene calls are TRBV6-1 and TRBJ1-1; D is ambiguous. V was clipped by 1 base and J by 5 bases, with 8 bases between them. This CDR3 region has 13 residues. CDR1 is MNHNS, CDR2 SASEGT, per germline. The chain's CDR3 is CASSEVRWTEAFF. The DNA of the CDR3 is TGTGCCAGCAGTGAAGTCAGGTGGACTGAAGCTTTCTTT.

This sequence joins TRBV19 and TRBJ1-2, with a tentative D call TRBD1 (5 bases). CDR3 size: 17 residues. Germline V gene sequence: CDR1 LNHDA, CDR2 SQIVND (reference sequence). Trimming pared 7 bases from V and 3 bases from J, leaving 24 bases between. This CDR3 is CASMPQFWGDADYGYTF. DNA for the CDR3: TGTGCCAGTATGCCCCAGTTTTGGGGGGATGCGGACTATGGCTACACCTTC.

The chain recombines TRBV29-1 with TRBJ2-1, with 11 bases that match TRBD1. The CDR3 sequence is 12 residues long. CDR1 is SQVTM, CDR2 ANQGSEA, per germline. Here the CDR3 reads CIGQGARNEQFF. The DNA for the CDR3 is TGCATAGGACAGGGGGCGCGCAATGAGCAGTTCTTC.

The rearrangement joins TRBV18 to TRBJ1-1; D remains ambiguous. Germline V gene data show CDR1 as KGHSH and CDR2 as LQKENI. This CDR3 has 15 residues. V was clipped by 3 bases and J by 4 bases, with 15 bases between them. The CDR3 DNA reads TGTGCCAGCTCACCCTCGAACAGTTTGGGCACTGAAGCTTTCTTT. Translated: CASSPSNSLGTEAFF.

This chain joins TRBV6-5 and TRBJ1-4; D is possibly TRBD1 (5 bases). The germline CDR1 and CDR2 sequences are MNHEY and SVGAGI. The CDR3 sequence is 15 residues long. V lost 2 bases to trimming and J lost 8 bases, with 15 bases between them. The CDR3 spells CASSYNRVGGEKLFF. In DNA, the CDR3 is TGTGCCAGCAGTTACAACCGGGTGGGGGGGGAAAAACTGTTTTTT.

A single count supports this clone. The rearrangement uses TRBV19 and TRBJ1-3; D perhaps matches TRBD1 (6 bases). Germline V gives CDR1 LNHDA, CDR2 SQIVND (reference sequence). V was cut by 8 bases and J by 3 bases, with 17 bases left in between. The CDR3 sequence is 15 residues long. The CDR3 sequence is CASLWTATGGNTIYF. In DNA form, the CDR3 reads TGTGCCAGTCTGTGGACCGCGACAGGTGGAAACACCATATATTTT.

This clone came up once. CDR3 amino acids: CASSYPGGAGTEAFF. DNA of the CDR3: TGTGCCAGCAGCTACCCCGGGGGGGCCGGCACTGAAGCTTTCTTT. The chain couples TRBV11-1 to TRBJ1-1; D is possibly TRBD1 (6 bases). Between the trimmed V and J ends, which lost 4 bases and 4 bases, there was a span of 16 bases. The germline V gene encodes CDR1 SGHAT and CDR2 FQDESV (reference sequence). The CDR3 extends over 15 amino acids. The full variable domain, completed using reference TRBV11-1 and TRBJ1-1, is EAEVAQSPRYKITEKSQAVAFWCDPISGHATLYWYRQILGQGPELLVQFQDESVVDDSQLPKDRFSAERLKGVDSTLKIQPAELGDSAMYLCASSYPGGAGTEAFFGQGTRLTVV.

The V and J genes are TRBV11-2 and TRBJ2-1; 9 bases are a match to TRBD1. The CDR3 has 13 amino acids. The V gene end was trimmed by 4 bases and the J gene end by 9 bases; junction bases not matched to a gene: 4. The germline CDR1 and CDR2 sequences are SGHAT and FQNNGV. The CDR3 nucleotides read TGTGCCAGCAGCTCTTTGACAGGGGGTGAGCAGTTCTTC. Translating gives CASSSLTGGEQFF. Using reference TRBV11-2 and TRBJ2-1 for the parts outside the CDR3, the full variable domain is EAGVAQSPRYKIIEKRQSVAFWCNPISGHATLYWYQQILGQGPKLLIQFQNNGVVDDSQLPKDRFSAERLKGVDSTLKIQPAKLEDSAVYLCASSSLTGGEQFFGPGTRLTVL.

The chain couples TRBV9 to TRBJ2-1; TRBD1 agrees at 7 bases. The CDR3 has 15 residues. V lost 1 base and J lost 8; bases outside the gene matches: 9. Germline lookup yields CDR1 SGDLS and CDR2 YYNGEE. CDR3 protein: CASSVFATGVHEQFF. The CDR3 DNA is TGTGCCAGCAGCGTATTCGCCACAGGGGTGCATGAGCAGTTCTTC.

The CDR3 protein is CASSPREGRDNSPLHF. The CDR3, as DNA: TGTGCCAGCAGCCCCCGAGAAGGGCGGGATAATTCACCCCTCCACTTT. The chain combines TRBV5-6 with TRBJ1-6; D ambiguous. The germline V and J ends were trimmed by 4 bases and 5 bases, with 16 bases remaining between them. This CDR3 has 16 residues. Germline CDR1 SGHDT, CDR2 YYEEEE.

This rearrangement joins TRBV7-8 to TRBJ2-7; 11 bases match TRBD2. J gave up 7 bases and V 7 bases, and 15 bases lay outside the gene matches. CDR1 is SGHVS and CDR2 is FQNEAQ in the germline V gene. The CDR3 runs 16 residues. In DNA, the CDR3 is TGTGCCAGCACCCCTAGGGTGGTGGCTAGCGGGGGGGAGCAGTACTTC. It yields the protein CASTPRVVASGGEQYF.

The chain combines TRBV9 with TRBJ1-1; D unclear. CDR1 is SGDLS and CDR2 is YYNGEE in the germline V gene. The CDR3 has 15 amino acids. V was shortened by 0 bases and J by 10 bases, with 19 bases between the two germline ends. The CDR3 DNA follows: TGTGCCAGCAGCGTAGAAGGTCAGAGGGAGGGTCTAGCTTTCTTT. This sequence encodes CASSVEGQREGLAFF.

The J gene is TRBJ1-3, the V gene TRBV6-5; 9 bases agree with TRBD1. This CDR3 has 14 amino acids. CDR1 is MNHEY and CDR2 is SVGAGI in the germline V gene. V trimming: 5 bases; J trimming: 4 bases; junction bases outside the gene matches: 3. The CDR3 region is CASSTGGTGNTIYF. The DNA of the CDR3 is TGTGCCAGCAGTACAGGGGGCACGGGAAACACCATATATTTT.